This T cell receptor beta chain comes out of a study of T-cell memory formation after mild COVID-19. Turning to the study itself: Most TCR clusters belonged to a single donor.

The CDR3 is made up of 15 amino acids. Germline V lookup: CDR1 MNHEY, CDR2 SVGEGT. Trimming removed 6 bases from V and 2 bases from J; junction bases left unmatched: 7. 5'RACE with constant-segment primers built TCRalpha and TCRbeta cDNA libraries with UMIs. A single record per CDR3 protein comes from TCRdb applying MiXCR to the 5' RACE reads. This sample has approximately 88,000 distinct CDR3 sequences; roughly 25% occur once, and the top ten carry less than 55%. The material sequenced was PBMCs or a T cell subset sorted from them (not recorded which). The chain couples TRBV6-2 or TRBV6-3 to TRBJ2-1; TRBD2 aligns across 7 bases. This sequence originates from a man between 18 and 29 years old who had mild COVID-19 (a few samples of this study predate the infection). Cell type and time point are not known. The CDR3 here is CASSESSGAYNEQFF. CDR3 DNA sequence: TGTGCCAGCAGCGAATCTAGCGGCGCCTACAATGAGCAGTTCTTC.